The clone carrying this T cell receptor beta chain was detected a few times. Its cognate antigen is unknown. By way of CD45RO/CCR7/CD25/CD127/CD95/CD27, the CD4+ regulatory, stem cell-like memory, central memory and naive cells were sorted. The whole isolated RNA underwent reverse transcription, so sequencing captured expressed TCRB transcripts. The assay was immunoSEQ multiplex PCR, and TCRdb's table has in-frame clones only and misses some. The repertoire holds 900,000 or so clones, with 15% to 20% as singletons. The data were taken from a study of beta chain features in type 1 diabetes. General study findings and limits: The question of HLA type influencing TCRB rearrangement was one that remained unresolved here. Naive, central memory and Treg TCRB repertoires appeared more alike in patients than in healthy donors.

This TCR was recovered from a woman aged 18-29 years in good health. Sequencing was done on a sample of naive CD4+ T cells from blood.

CDR3 region: CASSEPGFRNIQYF. CDR3 bases: TGTGCCAGCTCCGAACCAGGGTTCAGGAACATTCAGTACTTC. The genes are TRBV18 and TRBJ2-4; possible D gene TRBD1, 5 bases. This CDR3 comprises 14 residues. The ends were cut back, 6 bases at V and 7 bases at J, with 16 bases in the middle. Germline V gene sequence: CDR1 KGHSH, CDR2 LQKENI.